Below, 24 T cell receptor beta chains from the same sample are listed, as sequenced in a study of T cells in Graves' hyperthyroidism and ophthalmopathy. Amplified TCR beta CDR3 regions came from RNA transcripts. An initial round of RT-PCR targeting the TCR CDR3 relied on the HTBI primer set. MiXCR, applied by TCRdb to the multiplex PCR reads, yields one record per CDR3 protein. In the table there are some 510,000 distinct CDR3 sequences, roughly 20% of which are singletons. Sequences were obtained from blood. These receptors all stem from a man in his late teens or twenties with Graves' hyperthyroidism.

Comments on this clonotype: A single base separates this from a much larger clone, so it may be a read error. In DNA form, the CDR3 reads TGTGCCATCAGGAGGAGCATCTATGGCTTCACCTTC. Translating it yields CAIRRSIYGFTF. V is TRBV10-3 and J is TRBJ1-2; no firm D call. The CDR3 consists of 12 residues. Germline CDR1 and CDR2: ENHRY and SYGVKD.

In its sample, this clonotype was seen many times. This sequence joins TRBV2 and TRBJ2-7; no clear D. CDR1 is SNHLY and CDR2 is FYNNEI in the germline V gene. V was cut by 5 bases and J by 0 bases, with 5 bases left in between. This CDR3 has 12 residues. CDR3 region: CASSTFSYEQYF. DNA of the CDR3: TGTGCCAGCAGTACCTTCTCCTACGAGCAGTACTTC.

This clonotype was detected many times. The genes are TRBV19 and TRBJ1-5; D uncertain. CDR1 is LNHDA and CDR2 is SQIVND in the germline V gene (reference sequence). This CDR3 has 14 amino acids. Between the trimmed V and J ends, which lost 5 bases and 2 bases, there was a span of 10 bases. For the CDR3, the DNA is TGTGCCAGTAGTCCCGGGATTGGCAATCAGCCCCAGCATTTT. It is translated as CASSPGIGNQPQHF. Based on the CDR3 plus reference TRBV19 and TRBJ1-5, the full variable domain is DGGITQSPKYLFRKEGQNVTLSCEQNLNHDAMYWYRQDPGQGLRLIYYSQIVNDFQKGDIAEGYSVSREKKESFPLTVTSAQKNPTAFYLCASSPGIGNQPQHFGDGTRLSIL.

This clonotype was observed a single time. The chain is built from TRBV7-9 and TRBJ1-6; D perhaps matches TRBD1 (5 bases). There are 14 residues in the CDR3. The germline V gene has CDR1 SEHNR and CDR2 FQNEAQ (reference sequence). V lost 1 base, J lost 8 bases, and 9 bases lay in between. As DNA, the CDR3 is TGTGCCAGCAGCTTAGAGGGGATGGATTCACCCCTCCACTTT. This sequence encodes CASSLEGMDSPLHF.

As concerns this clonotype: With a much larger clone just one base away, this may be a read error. CDR3 sequence (DNA): TGTGCCAGTAGTATAATAGGGGACACCTGGCAGCCCCAGCAGTTT. It specifies CASSIIGDTWQPQQF. The rearrangement joins TRBV19 to TRBJ1-5; a possible D gene is TRBD1 (6 bases). The germline gives CDR1 LNHDA, CDR2 SQIVND (reference sequence). CDR3 length equals 15 residues.

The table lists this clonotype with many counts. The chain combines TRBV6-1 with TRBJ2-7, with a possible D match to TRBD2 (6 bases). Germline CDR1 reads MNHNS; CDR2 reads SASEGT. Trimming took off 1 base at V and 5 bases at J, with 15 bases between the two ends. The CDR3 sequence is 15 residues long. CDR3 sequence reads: CASSEDGGVMDEQYF. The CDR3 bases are TGTGCCAGCAGTGAAGACGGCGGGGTCATGGACGAGCAGTACTTC.

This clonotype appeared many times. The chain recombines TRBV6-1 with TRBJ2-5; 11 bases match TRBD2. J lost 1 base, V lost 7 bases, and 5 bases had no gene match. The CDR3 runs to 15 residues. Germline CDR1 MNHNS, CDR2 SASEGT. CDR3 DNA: TGTGCCAGCACCCTCGGGACTAGCGGCCAAGAGACCCAGTACTTC. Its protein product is CASTLGTSGQETQYF.

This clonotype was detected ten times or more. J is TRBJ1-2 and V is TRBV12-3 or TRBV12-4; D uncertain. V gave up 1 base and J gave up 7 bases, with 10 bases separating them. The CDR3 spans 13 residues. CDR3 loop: CASSLVDSSGYTF. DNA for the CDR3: TGTGCCAGCAGTTTAGTTGACTCGAGTGGCTACACCTTC.

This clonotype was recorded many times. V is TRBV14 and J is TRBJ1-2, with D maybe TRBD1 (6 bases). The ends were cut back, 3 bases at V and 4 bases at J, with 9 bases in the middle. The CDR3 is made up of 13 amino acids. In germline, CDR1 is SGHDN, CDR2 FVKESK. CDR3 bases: TGTGCCAGCAGCCATGGACAGATCTATGGCTACACCTTC. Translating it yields CASSHGQIYGYTF.

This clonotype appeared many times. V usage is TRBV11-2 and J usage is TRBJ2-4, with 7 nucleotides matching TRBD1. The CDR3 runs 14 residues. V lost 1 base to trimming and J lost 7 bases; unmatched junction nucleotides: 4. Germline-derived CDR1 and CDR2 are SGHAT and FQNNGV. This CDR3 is CASSLGTGPNIQYF. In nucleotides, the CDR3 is TGTGCCAGCAGCTTAGGGACAGGACCCAACATTCAGTACTTC.

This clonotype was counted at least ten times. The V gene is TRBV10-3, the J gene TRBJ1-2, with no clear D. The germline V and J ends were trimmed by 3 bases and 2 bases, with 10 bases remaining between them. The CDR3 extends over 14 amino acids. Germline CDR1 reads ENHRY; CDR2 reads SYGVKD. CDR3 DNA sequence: TGTGCCATCAGTGACTTGATAGCGAACTATGGCTACACCTTC. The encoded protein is CAISDLIANYGYTF.

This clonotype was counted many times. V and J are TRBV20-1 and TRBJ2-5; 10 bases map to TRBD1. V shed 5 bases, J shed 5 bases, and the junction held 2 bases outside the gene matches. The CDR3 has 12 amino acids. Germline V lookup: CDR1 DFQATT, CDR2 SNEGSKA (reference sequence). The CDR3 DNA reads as TGCAGTGCTTCGGACAGGGGGGAGACCCAGTACTTC. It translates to CSASDRGETQYF.

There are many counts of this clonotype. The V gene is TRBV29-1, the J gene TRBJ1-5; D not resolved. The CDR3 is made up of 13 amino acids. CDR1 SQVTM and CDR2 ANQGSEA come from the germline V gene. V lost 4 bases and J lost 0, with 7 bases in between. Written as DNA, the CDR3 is TGCAGCGTTGGGGTGTATAGCAATCAGCCCCAGCATTTT. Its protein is CSVGVYSNQPQHF.

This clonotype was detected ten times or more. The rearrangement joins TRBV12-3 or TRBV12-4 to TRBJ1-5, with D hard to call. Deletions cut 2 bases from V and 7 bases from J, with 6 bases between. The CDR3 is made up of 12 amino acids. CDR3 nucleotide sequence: TGTGCCAGCAGTTTATTTCCCCAGCCCCAGCATTTT. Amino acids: CASSLFPQPQHF.

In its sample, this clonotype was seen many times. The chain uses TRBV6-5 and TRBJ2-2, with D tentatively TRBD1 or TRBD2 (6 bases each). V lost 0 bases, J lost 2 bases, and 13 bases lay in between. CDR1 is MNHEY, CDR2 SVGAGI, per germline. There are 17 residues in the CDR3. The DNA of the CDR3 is TGTGCCAGCAGTTACTCGCCGGGGGCAGCCAACACCGGGGAGCTGTTTTTT. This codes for CASSYSPGAANTGELFF.

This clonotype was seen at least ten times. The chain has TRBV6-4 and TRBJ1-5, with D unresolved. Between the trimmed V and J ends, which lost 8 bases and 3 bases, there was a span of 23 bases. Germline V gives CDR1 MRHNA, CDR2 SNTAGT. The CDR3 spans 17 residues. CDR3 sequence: CASPDTYPPSVNQPQHF. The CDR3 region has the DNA TGTGCCAGCCCTGACACCTACCCACCGTCGGTCAATCAGCCCCAGCATTTT.

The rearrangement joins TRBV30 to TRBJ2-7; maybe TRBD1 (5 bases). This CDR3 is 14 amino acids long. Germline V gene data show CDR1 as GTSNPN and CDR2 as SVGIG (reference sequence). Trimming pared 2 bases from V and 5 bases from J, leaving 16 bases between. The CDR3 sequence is CAWSPDSFGNEQYF. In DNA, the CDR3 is TGTGCCTGGAGTCCTGACAGTTTTGGGAACGAGCAGTACTTC.

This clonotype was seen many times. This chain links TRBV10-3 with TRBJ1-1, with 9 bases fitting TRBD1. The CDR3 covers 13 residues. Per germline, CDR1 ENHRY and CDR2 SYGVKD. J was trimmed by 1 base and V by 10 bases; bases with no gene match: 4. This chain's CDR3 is CATTTGGNTEAFF. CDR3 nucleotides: TGTGCCACGACGACAGGGGGGAACACTGAAGCTTTCTTT.

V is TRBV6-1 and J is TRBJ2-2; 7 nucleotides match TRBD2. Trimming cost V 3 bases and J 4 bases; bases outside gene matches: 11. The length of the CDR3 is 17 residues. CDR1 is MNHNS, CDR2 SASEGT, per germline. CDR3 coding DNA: TGTGCCAGCAGTGATGGATGGGGGGGAACGGGCACCGGGGAGCTGTTTTTT. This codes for CASSDGWGGTGTGELFF.

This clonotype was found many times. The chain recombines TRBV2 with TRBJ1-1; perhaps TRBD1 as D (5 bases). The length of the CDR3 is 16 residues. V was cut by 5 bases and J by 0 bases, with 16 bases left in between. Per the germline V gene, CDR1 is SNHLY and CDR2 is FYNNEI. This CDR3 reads CASSIERTLMNTEAFF. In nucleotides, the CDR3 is TGTGCCAGCAGTATAGAACGGACACTCATGAACACTGAAGCTTTCTTT.

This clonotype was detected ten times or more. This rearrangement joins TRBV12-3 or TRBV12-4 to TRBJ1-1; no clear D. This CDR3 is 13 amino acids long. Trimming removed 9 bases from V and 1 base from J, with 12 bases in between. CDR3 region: CASSPQRNTEAFF. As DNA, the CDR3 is TGTGCCAGTTCGCCCCAGCGGAACACTGAAGCTTTCTTT.

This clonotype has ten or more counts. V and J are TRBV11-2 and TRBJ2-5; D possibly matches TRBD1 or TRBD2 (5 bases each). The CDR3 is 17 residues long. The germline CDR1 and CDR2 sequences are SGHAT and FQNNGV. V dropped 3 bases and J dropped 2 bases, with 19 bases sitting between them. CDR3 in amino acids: CASSFFQGSGRQETQYF. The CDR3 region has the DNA TGTGCCAGCAGCTTTTTCCAAGGGTCAGGGAGACAAGAGACCCAGTACTTC.

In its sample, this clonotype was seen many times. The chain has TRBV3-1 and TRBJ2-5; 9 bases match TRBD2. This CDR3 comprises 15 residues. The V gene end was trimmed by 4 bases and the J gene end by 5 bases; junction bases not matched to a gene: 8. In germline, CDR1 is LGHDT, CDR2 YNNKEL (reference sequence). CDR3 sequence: CASSPPGLAGETQYF. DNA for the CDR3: TGTGCCAGCAGCCCTCCGGGACTAGCAGGGGAGACCCAGTACTTC.

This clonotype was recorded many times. The CDR3 loop is CASSLQENYGYTF. DNA for the CDR3: TGTGCCAGCAGTTTGCAGGAGAACTATGGCTACACCTTC. The chain has TRBV12-3 or TRBV12-4 and TRBJ1-2; D ambiguous. The CDR3 loop spans 13 amino acids. Between the trimmed V and J ends, which lost 3 bases and 2 bases, there was a span of 7 bases.